The sequence of this T cell receptor (beta chain) was determined in a study of blood T cell repertoires in COVID-19. Study details: Samples taken during acute and convalescent COVID-19 were collected in the United States, Italy and Spain. T cells, B-cell-depleted T cells, or PBMCs supplied cDNA or gDNA.

In the authors' workflow: Reference gene primers were amplified, and this amplification served to estimate nucleated cell counts. TCRdb's table, derived via immunoSEQ multiplex PCR, lists solely in-frame clones and lacks some. That table is the source of V, J and clone size, and D and trimming were worked out from the DNA. Of some 71,000 clones in the sample, about 90% were seen once. V was trimmed by 1 base and J by 10 bases, leaving 10 bases between them. Germline V gene sequence: CDR1 SQVTM, CDR2 ANQGSEA. The CDR3 has 11 amino acids. This sequence joins TRBV29-1 and TRBJ1-2; D perhaps matches TRBD1 (5 bases). The sequence derives from a man aged 45-60 years with acute or convalescent COVID-19. What was sequenced was peripheral blood. The CDR3 sequence: CSVEAAGNYTF. The CDR3 coding sequence is TGCAGCGTTGAAGCGGCAGGGAACTACACCTTC.